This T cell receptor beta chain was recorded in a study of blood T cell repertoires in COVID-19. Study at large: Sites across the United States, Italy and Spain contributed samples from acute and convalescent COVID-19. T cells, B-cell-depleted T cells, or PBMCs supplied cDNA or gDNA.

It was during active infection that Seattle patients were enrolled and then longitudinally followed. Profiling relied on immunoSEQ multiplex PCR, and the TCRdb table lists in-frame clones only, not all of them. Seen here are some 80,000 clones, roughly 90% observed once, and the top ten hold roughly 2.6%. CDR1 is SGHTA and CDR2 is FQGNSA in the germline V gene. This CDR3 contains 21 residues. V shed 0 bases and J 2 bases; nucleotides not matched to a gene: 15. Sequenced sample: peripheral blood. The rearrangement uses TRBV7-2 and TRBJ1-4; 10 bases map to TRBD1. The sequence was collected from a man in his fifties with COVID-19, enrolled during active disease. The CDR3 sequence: CASSLASPRQGARRTNEKLFF. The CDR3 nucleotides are TGTGCCAGCAGCTTAGCGTCCCCGAGACAGGGGGCGAGAAGGACTAATGAAAAACTGTTTTTT.